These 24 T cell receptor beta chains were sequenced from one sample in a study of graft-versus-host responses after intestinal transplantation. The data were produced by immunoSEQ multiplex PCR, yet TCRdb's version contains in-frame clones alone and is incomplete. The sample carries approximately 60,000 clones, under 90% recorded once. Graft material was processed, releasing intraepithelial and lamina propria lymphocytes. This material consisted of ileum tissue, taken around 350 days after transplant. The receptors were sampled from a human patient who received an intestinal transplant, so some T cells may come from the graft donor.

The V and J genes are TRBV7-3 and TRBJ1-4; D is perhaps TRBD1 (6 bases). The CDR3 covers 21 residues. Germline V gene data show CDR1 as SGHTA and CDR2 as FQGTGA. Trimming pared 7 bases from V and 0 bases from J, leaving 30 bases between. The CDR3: CASISVTPRTAPTTTNEKLFF. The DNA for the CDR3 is TGTGCCAGCATCTCAGTCACCCCACGGACAGCCCCGACTACAACTAATGAAAAACTGTTTTTT.

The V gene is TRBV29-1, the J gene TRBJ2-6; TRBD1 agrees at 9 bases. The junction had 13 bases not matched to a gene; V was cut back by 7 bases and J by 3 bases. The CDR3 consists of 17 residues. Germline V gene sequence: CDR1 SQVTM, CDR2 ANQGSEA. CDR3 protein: CSAVQGAQGVGANVLTF. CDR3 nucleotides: TGCAGCGCCGTACAGGGGGCCCAAGGAGTTGGGGCCAACGTCCTGACTTTC.

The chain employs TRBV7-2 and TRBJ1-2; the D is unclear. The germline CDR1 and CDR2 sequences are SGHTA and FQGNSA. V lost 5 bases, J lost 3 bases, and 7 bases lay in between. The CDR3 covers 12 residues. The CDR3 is CASSPRHYGYTF. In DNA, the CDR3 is TGTGCCAGCAGCCCCCGACACTATGGCTACACCTTC.

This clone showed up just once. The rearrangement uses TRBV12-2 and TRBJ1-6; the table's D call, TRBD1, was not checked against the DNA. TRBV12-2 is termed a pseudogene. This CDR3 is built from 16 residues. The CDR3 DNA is TGTGCAAGTCGCGCAGTCCTGTACTCCTATAATTCACCCCTCCACTTT. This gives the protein CASRAVLYSYNSPLHF.

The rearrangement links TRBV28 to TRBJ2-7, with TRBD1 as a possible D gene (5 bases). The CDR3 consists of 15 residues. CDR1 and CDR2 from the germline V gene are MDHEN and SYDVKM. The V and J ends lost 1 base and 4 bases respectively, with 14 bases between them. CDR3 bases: TGTGCCAGCAGTTTATTGACCACAGGATTATACGAGCAGTACTTC. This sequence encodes CASSLLTTGLYEQYF.

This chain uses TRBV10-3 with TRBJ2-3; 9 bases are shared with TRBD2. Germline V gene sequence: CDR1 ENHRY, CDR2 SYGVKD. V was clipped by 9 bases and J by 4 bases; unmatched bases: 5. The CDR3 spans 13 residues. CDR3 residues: CAIAGGPSDTQYF. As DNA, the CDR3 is TGTGCCATTGCGGGGGGGCCGTCAGATACGCAGTATTTT.

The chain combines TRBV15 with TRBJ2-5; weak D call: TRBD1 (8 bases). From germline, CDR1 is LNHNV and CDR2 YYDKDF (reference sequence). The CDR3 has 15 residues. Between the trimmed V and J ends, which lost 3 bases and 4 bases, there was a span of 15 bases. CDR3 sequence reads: CATSSHNRGGETQYF. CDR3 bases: TGTGCCACCAGCAGCCATAACAGGGGGGGAGAGACCCAGTACTTC.

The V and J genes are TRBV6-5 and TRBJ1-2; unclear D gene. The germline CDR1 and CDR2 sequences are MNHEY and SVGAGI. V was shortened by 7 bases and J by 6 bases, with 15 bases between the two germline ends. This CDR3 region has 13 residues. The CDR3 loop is CASKPPVADGYTF. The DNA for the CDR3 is TGTGCCAGCAAACCACCGGTGGCGGATGGCTACACCTTC.

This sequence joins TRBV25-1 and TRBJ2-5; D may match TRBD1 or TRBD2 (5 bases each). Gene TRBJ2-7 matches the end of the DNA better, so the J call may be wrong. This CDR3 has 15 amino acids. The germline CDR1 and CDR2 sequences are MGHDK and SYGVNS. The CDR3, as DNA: TGTGCCAGCAGCTCAGACGGGACGGTACCCTACGAGCAGTACTTC. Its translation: CASSSDGTVPYEQYF.

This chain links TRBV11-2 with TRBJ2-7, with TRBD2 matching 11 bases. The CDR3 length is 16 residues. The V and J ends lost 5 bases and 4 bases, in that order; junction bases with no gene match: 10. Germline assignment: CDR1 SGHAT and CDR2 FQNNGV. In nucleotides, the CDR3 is TGTGCCAGCAGCCAAGGGGGACTAGCGGAGGATTACGAGCAGTACTTC. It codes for CASSQGGLAEDYEQYF. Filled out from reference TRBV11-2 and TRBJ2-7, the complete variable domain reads EAGVAQSPRYKIIEKRQSVAFWCNPISGHATLYWYQQILGQGPKLLIQFQNNGVVDDSQLPKDRFSAERLKGVDSTLKIQPAKLEDSAVYLCASSQGGLAEDYEQYFGPGTRLTVT.

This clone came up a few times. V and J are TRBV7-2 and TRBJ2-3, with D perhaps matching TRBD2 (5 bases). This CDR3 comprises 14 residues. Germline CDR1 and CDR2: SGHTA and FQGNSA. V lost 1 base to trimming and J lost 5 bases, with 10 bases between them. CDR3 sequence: CASSLEGEGDTQYF. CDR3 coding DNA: TGTGCCAGCAGCTTAGAGGGCGAGGGAGATACGCAGTATTTT. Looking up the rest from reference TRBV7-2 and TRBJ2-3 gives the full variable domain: GAGVSQSPSNKVTEKGKDVELRCDPISGHTALYWYRQSLGQGLEFLIYFQGNSAPDKSGLPSDRFSAERTGGSVSTLTIQRTQQEDSAVYLCASSLEGEGDTQYFGPGTRLTVL.

CDR3 sequence reads: CASYEQYF. In DNA form, the CDR3 reads TGTGCCAGTTACGAGCAGTACTTC. The gene calls are TRBV7-9 and TRBJ2-7, with unresolved D. The CDR3 runs 8 residues. V dropped 9 bases and J dropped 4 bases, with 1 base sitting between them. CDR1 and CDR2 from the germline V gene are SEHNR and FQNEAQ (reference sequence).

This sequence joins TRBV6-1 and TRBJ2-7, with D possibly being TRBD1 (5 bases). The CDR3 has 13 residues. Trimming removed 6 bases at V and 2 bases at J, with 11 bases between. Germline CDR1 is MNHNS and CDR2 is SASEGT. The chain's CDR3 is CASRSDSTYEQYF. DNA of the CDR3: TGTGCCAGCAGGAGCGACAGCACCTACGAGCAGTACTTC.

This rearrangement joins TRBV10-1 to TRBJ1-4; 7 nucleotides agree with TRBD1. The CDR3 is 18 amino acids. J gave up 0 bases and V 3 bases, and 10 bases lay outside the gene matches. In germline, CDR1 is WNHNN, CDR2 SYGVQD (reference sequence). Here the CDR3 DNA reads TGCGCCAGCAGTGACCGGGACAGAACCGATGCAACTAATGAAAAACTGTTTTTT. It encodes CASSDRDRTDATNEKLFF.

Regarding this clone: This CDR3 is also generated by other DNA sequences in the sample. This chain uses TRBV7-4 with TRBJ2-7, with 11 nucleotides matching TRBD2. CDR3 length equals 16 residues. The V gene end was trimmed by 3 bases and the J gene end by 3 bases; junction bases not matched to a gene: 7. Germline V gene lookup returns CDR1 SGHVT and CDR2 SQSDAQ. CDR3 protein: CASSLILGTSGYEQYF. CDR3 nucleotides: TGTGCCAGCAGCTTGATACTGGGGACTAGCGGCTACGAGCAGTACTTC.

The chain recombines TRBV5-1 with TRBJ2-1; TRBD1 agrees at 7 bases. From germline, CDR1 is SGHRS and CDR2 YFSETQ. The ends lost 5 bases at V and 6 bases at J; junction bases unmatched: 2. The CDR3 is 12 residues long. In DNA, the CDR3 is TGCGCCAGCAGACCAGGGGGCAATGAGCAGTTCTTC. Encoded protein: CASRPGGNEQFF.

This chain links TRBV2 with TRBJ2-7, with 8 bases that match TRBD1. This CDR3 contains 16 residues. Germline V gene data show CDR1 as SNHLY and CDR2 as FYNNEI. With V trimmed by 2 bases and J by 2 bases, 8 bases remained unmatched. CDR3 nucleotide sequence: TGTGCCAGCAGTGAACGGCGGGACAGGTATACCTACGAGCAGTACTTC. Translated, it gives CASSERRDRYTYEQYF.

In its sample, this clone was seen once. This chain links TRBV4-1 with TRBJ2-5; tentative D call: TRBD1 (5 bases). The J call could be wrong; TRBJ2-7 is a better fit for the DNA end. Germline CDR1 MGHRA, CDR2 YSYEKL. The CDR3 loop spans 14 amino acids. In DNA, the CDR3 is TGCGCCAGCAGCCAAGGGACAACCGGCTACGAGCAGTACTTC. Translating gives CASSQGTTGYEQYF.

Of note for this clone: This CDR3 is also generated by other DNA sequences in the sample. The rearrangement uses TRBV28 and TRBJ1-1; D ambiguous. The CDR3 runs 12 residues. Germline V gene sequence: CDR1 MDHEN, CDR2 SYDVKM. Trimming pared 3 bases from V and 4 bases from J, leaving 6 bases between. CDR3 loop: CASSLTGTEAFF. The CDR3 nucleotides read TGTGCCAGCAGTTTGACGGGCACTGAAGCTTTCTTT.

DNA of the CDR3: TGTGCCAGCAGCCACCACCTTGACGGGATTAGCAATCAGCCCCAGCATTTT. Amino acids: CASSHHLDGISNQPQHF. The chain employs TRBV4-2 and TRBJ1-5, with D unresolved. The CDR3 is 17 amino acids. Trimming left V 3 bases short and J 0 bases short, with 15 bases between. The germline V gene has CDR1 LGHNA and CDR2 YNFKEQ.

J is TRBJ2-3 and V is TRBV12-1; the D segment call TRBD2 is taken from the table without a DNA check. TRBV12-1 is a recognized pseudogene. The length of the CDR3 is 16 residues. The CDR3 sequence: CASTDRLAVSTDTQYF. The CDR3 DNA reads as TGTGCCAGCACTGACCGACTAGCGGTTAGCACAGATACGCAGTATTTT.

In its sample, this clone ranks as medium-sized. CDR3 DNA: TGTGCCAGCAAAGAAGTCAGGGGGAACTATGGCTACACCTTC. Its protein is CASKEVRGNYGYTF. This rearrangement joins TRBV6-1 to TRBJ1-2, with 7 bases matching TRBD1. In germline, CDR1 is MNHNS, CDR2 SASEGT. The CDR3 has 14 amino acids. After removal of 7 bases from V and 2 bases from J, the junction contained 7 bases not matched to a gene.

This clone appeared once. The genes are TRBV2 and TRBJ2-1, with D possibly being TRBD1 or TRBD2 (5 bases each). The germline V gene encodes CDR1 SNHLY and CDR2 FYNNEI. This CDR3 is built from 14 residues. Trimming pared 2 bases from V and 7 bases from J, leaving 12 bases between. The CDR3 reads CASSERAWGNEQFF. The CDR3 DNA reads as TGTGCCAGCAGTGAACGCGCTTGGGGGAATGAGCAGTTCTTC.

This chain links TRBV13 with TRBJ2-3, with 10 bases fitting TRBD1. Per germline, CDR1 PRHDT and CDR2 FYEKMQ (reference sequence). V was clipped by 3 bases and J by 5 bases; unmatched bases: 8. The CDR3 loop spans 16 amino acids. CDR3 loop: CASSFRTGGFGDTQYF. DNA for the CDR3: TGTGCCAGCAGCTTCCGGACAGGGGGGTTTGGAGATACGCAGTATTTT.